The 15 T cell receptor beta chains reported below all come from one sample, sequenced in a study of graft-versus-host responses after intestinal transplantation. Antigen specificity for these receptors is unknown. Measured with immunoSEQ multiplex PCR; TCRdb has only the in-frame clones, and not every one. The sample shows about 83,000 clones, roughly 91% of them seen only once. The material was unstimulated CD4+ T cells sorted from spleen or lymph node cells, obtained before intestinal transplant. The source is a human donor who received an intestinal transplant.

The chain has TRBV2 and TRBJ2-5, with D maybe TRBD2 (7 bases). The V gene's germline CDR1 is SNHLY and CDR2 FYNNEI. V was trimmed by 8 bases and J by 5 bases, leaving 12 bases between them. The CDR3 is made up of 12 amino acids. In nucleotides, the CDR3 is TGTGCCAGCCTAAGGGGGGGGGAGACCCAGTACTTC. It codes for CASLRGGETQYF.

CDR3 in amino acids: CASSGQAGPNGQYF. As DNA, the CDR3 is TGTGCCAGCAGTGGGCAGGCGGGACCCAACGGGCAGTACTTC. The rearrangement joins TRBV6-1 to TRBJ2-7; D perhaps matches TRBD2 (6 bases). Germline CDR1 MNHNS, CDR2 SASEGT. V lost 4 bases and J lost 9, with 19 bases in between. CDR3 length: 14 residues.

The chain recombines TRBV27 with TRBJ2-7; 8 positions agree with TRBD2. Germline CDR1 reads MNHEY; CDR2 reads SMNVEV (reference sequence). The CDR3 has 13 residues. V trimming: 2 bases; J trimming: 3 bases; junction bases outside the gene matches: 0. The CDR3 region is CASSLLAGYEQYF. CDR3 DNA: TGTGCCAGCAGTTTACTAGCGGGCTACGAGCAGTACTTC.

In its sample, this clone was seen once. This chain's CDR3 is CASSPLAAGNTGELFF. In DNA, the CDR3 is TGTGCCAGCTCACCACTCGCAGCGGGGAACACCGGGGAGCTGTTTTTT. The gene calls are TRBV18 and TRBJ2-2; D may be TRBD2 (6 bases). Trimming shortened V by 1 base and J by 1 base, and 10 bases separated the two germline ends. The length of the CDR3 is 16 residues. Per germline, CDR1 KGHSH and CDR2 LQKENI.

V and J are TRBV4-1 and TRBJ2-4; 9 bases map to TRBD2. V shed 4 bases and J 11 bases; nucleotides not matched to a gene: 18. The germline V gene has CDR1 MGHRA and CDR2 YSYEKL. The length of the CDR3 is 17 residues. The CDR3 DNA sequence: TGCGCCAGCAGCCCACTCCCCGGAGCTAGCGGGGAGGAGGTTCAGTACTTC. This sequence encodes CASSPLPGASGEEVQYF.

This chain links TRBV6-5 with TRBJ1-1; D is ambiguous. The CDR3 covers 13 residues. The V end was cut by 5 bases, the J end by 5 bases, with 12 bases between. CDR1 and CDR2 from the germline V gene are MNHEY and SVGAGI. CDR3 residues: CASSEARGTEAFF. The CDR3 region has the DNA TGTGCCAGCAGTGAAGCGCGGGGAACTGAAGCTTTCTTT.

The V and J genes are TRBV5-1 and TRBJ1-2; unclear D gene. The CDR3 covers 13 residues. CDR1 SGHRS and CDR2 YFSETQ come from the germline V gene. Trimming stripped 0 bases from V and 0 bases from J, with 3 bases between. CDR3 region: CASSLDTNYGYTF. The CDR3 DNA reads TGCGCCAGCAGCTTGGATACTAACTATGGCTACACCTTC.

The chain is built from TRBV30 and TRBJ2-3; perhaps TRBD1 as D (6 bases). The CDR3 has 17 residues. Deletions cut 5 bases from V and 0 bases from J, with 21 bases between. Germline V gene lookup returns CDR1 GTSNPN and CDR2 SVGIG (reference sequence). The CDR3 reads CAWGTLTGILSTDTQYF. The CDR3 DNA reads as TGTGCCTGGGGTACCCTTACAGGGATTTTAAGCACAGATACGCAGTATTTT.

The DNA of the CDR3 is TGTGCCATCAGTGCCGGACTAGCGGGAGGGGCCGGGGAGCTGTTTTTT. Translation: CAISAGLAGGAGELFF. The genes are TRBV10-3 and TRBJ2-2; 15 positions agree with TRBD2. In germline, CDR1 is ENHRY, CDR2 SYGVKD. V shed 4 bases and J 6 bases; nucleotides not matched to a gene: 3. The CDR3 sequence is 16 residues long.

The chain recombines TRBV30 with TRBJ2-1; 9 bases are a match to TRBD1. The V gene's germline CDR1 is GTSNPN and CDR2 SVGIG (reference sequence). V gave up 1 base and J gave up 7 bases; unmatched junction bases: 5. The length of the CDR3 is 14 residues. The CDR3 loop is CAWSDRGRRNEQFF. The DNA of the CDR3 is TGTGCCTGGAGTGACAGGGGGCGCAGGAATGAGCAGTTCTTC.

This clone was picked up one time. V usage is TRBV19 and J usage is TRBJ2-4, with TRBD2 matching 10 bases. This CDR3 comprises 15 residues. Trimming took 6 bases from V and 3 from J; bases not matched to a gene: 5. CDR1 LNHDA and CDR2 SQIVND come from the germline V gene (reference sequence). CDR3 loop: CASSVAGGGKNIQYF. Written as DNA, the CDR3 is TGTGCCAGTAGCGTAGCGGGGGGAGGCAAAAACATTCAGTACTTC.

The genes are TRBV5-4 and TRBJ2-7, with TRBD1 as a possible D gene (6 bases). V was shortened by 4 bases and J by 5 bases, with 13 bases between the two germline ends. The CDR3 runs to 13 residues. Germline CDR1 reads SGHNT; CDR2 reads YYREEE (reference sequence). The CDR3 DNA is TGTGCCAGCAGCCCAAGAGGGGGTAACGAGCAGTACTTC. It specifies CASSPRGGNEQYF.

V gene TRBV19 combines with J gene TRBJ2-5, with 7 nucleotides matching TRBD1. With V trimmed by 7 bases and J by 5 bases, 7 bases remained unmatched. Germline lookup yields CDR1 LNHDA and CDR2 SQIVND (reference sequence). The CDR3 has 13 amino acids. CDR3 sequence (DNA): TGTGCCAGTACCATGACAGGGTCCGAGACCCAGTACTTC. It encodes CASTMTGSETQYF.

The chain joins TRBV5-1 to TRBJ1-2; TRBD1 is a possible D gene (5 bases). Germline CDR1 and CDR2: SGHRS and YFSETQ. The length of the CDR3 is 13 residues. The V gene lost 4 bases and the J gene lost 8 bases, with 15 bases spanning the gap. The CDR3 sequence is CASSLGAGYGYTF. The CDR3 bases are TGCGCCAGCAGCCTGGGCGCAGGGTACGGCTACACCTTC. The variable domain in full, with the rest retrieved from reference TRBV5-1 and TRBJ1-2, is KAGVTQTPRYLIKTRGQQVTLSCSPISGHRSVSWYQQTPGQGLQFLFEYFSETQRNKGNFPGRFSGRQFSNSRSEMNVSTLELGDSALYLCASSLGAGYGYTFGSGTRLTVV.

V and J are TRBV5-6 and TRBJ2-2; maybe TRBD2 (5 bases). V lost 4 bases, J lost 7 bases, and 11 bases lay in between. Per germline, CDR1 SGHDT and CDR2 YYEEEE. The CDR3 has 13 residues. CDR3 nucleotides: TGTGCCAGCAGCCGGGATGGTTTCGGGGAGCTGTTTTTT. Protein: CASSRDGFGELFF.